The 5 T cell receptor beta chains below come from one sample, sequenced in a study of blood T cell repertoires in COVID-19. The data were produced by immunoSEQ multiplex PCR, yet TCRdb's version contains in-frame clones alone and is incomplete. The table has 150,000 to 200,000 clones, 88% seen once. The sample consisted of peripheral blood. The source of these receptors is a human donor in a cohort sampled during active COVID-19.

The chain joins TRBV7-6 to TRBJ2-1; D unresolved. CDR3 size: 13 residues. Germline CDR1 is SGHVS and CDR2 is FNYEAQ. Trimming took off 0 bases at V and 7 bases at J, with 7 bases between the two ends. This CDR3 is CASSLALSNEQFF. DNA for the CDR3: TGTGCCAGCAGCTTAGCCCTCAGTAATGAGCAGTTCTTC.

The CDR3 sequence: CASSTGQGGGNEQFF. In DNA form, the CDR3 reads TGTGCCAGCAGCACCGGACAGGGCGGGGGCAATGAGCAGTTCTTC. The J gene is TRBJ2-1, the V gene TRBV7-2; tentatively, D is TRBD1 (8 bases). The CDR3 contains 15 residues. Trimming cost V 5 bases and J 6 bases, with 17 bases left between them. Germline V gives CDR1 SGHTA, CDR2 FQGNSA.

In its sample, this clone was seen a few times. This sequence joins TRBV27 and TRBJ2-1; D may be TRBD2 (5 bases). The CDR3 is 13 amino acids. Trimming stripped 5 bases from V and 9 bases from J, with 14 bases between. Per the germline V gene, CDR1 is MNHEY and CDR2 is SMNVEV (reference sequence). CDR3 in DNA: TGTGCCAGCAGTCCAGCACTAAGCGGTGAGCAGTTCTTC. Translation gives CASSPALSGEQFF.

The rearrangement joins TRBV7-6 to TRBJ1-1, with D possibly being TRBD1 (5 bases). This CDR3 contains 14 residues. Trimming shortened V by 4 bases and J by 3 bases, and 12 bases separated the two germline ends. Germline CDR1 SGHVS, CDR2 FNYEAQ. The CDR3 here is CASSSGGADTEAFF. CDR3 nucleotide sequence: TGTGCCAGCAGCTCAGGTGGGGCGGACACTGAAGCTTTCTTT.

Worth noting for this clone: The sample holds other DNA sequences that translate to the same CDR3. The rearrangement links TRBV4-1 to TRBJ2-4; D unclear. Germline CDR1 reads MGHRA; CDR2 reads YSYEKL. Deletions cut 2 bases from V and 0 bases from J, with 8 bases between. This CDR3 is 15 amino acids long. CDR3: CASSQLNLAKNIQYF. The CDR3 region has the DNA TGCGCCAGCAGCCAATTAAATCTAGCCAAAAACATTCAGTACTTC.